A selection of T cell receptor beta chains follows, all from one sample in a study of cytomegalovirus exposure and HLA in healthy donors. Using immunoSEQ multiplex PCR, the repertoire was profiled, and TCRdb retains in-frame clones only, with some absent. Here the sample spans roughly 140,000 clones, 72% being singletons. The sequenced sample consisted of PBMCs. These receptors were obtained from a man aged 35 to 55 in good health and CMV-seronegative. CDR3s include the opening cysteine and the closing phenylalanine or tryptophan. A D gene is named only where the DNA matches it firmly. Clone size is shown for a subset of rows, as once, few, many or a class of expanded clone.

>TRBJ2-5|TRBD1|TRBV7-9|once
CASSLGDRGKRETQYF
TGTGCCAGCAGCTTGGGGGACAGGGGTAAACGAGAGACCCAGTACTTC
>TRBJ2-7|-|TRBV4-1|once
CASSQTPTGSYEQYF
TGCGCCAGCAGCCAGACTCCGACAGGAAGCTACGAGCAGTACTTC
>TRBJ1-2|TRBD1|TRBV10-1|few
CANQNRDSEVYGYTF
TGCGCCAATCAAAACAGGGACAGCGAAGTCTATGGCTACACCTTC
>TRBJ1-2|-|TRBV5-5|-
CASSLDLGVNGYTF
TGTGCCAGCAGCTTGGATCTAGGGGTAAATGGCTACACCTTC
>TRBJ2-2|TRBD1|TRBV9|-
CASSARGDRGYTGELFF
TGTGCCAGCAGCGCCCGGGGGGACAGGGGTTACACCGGGGAGCTGTTTTTT
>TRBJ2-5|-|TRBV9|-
CASSDGRVETQYF
TGTGCCAGCAGCGATGGGCGGGTGGAGACCCAGTACTTC
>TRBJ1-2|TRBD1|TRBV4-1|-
CASSADRGNYGYTF
TGCGCCAGCAGCGCCGACAGGGGTAACTATGGCTACACCTTC
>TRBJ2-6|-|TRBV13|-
CASSLGWASSGANVLTF
TGTGCCAGCAGCTTAGGTTGGGCCAGCTCTGGGGCCAACGTCCTGACTTTC
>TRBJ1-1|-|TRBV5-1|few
CASSLGQGIQYTEAFF
TGCGCCAGCAGCTTGGGGCAGGGGATTCAGTACACTGAAGCTTTCTTT
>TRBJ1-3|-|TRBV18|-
CASSPAGDLGNTIYF
TGTGCCAGCTCACCTGCAGGGGACCTTGGAAACACCATATATTTT